These 31 T cell receptor beta chains originate from one sample sequenced in a study of T-cell memory formation after mild COVID-19. Via MiXCR, TCRdb re-called the 5' RACE reads, giving one row per CDR3 protein. The repertoire consists of about 560,000 distinct CDR3 sequences, with roughly 17% occurring once and the leading ten covering roughly 8%. Sequencing used PBMCs or a T cell subset sorted from them (not recorded which). These receptors all stem from an adult woman who had mild COVID-19 (a few samples of this study predate the infection). Cell type and time point are not known.

This chain uses TRBV6-5 with TRBJ1-1; TRBD1 agrees at 7 bases. V was pared by 4 bases and J by 4 bases, with 9 bases of the junction left unmatched. The CDR3 extends over 15 amino acids. CDR1 and CDR2 from the germline V gene are MNHEY and SVGAGI. In DNA form, the CDR3 reads TGTGCCAGCAGTTCAGGGGGGTCCAGGGGCACTGAAGCTTTCTTT. Translating it yields CASSSGGSRGTEAFF.

This chain links TRBV10-3 with TRBJ2-5; D might be TRBD2 (5 bases). The CDR3 loop spans 14 amino acids. V lost 2 bases and J lost 5, with 12 bases in between. CDR1 is ENHRY and CDR2 is SYGVKD in the germline V gene. Here the CDR3 reads CAISENGLGETQYF. The CDR3 bases are TGTGCCATCAGTGAGAACGGACTTGGGGAGACCCAGTACTTC.

This chain uses TRBV15 with TRBJ2-7; no definite D call. The germline CDR1 and CDR2 sequences are LNHNV and YYDKDF (reference sequence). Trimming pared 1 base from V and 0 bases from J, leaving 7 bases between. The CDR3 sequence is 14 residues long. The CDR3 region is CATSRAGLSYEQYF. CDR3 DNA: TGTGCCACCAGCAGAGCTGGCCTCTCCTACGAGCAGTACTTC.

The chain couples TRBV11-2 to TRBJ2-1, with a weak D call TRBD2 (5 bases). The CDR3 is 16 amino acids. Germline V CDR1 and CDR2: SGHAT, FQNNGV. Trimming removed 7 bases at V and 6 bases at J, with 22 bases between. DNA of the CDR3: TGTGCCAGCACCCCAGCGGCGTTGGGATTTGTCAATGAGCAGTTCTTC. Its protein product is CASTPAALGFVNEQFF.

This clonotype was counted a few times. The chain couples TRBV12-3 or TRBV12-4 to TRBJ1-1; 12 positions agree with TRBD1. Unmatched junction bases numbered 10, after V lost 1 base and J lost 10 bases. The CDR3 has 16 amino acids. Written as DNA, the CDR3 is TGTGCCAGCAGTTTAGTTAGTGTGGGGACAGGGGGCATAGCTTTCTTT. This translates into CASSLVSVGTGGIAFF.

There are a few counts of this clonotype. V is TRBV12-3 or TRBV12-4 and J is TRBJ2-1; TRBD2 matches 10 bases. With 3 bases clipped from V and 3 bases from J, the junction kept 2 bases outside the gene matches. This CDR3 has 15 residues. In DNA form, the CDR3 reads TGTGCCAGCAGTTTGGGGACTAGCGTCTACAATGAGCAGTTCTTC. It translates to CASSLGTSVYNEQFF.

The chain joins TRBV11-2 to TRBJ1-6; the D is unclear. V was trimmed by 5 bases and J by 7 bases, leaving 15 bases between them. Looked up from germline, CDR1 is SGHAT and CDR2 is FQNNGV. The CDR3 is 15 residues long. The chain's CDR3 is CASSPSGSRNSPLHF. CDR3 DNA: TGTGCCAGCAGCCCAAGTGGGAGTCGAAATTCACCCCTCCACTTT. The full variable domain, completed using reference TRBV11-2 and TRBJ1-6, is EAGVAQSPRYKIIEKRQSVAFWCNPISGHATLYWYQQILGQGPKLLIQFQNNGVVDDSQLPKDRFSAERLKGVDSTLKIQPAKLEDSAVYLCASSPSGSRNSPLHFGNGTRLTVT.

This clonotype came up many times. The rearrangement links TRBV5-1 to TRBJ1-1; D gene unclear. This CDR3 is built from 13 residues. CDR1 and CDR2 (germline): SGHRS, YFSETQ. V was trimmed by 4 bases and J by 1 base, leaving 8 bases between them. The CDR3 nucleotides are TGCGCCAGCAGCGGAGATCCGAACACTGAAGCTTTCTTT. Amino acids: CASSGDPNTEAFF.

This clonotype was detected a few times. This chain joins TRBV9 and TRBJ1-3, with 7 positions matching TRBD1. Germline assignment: CDR1 SGDLS and CDR2 YYNGEE. The length of the CDR3 is 17 residues. V gave up 3 bases and J gave up 9 bases; unmatched junction bases: 18. The CDR3 DNA reads as TGTGCCAGCAGCGCCACCCCGGATGGACAGGTTATGGGCACCATATATTTT. Translated, it gives CASSATPDGQVMGTIYF.

The CDR3 reads CASRGTVKETQYF. The CDR3 DNA follows: TGTGCCAGCAGGGGGACGGTTAAAGAGACCCAGTACTTC. V is TRBV7-2 and J is TRBJ2-5, with D possibly being TRBD1 or TRBD2 (5 bases each). The germline V and J ends were trimmed by 6 bases and 3 bases, with 11 bases remaining between them. Germline V lookup: CDR1 SGHTA, CDR2 FQGNSA. This CDR3 comprises 13 residues.

CDR3 DNA: TGTGCCAGCAGCTCTACCTCGCGCCTGCCTAACTATGGCTACACCTTC. Residues: CASSSTSRLPNYGYTF. The rearrangement links TRBV7-9 to TRBJ1-2; unclear D gene. The CDR3 spans 16 residues. The germline V and J ends were trimmed by 4 bases and 0 bases, with 15 bases remaining between them. CDR1 is SEHNR, CDR2 FQNEAQ, per germline (reference sequence).

This clonotype was detected only a few times. V is TRBV9 and J is TRBJ2-7; 7 bases map to TRBD2. There are 15 residues in the CDR3. Looked up from germline, CDR1 is SGDLS and CDR2 is YYNGEE. Germline trimming cut 0 bases from V and 1 base from J; bases unmatched to any gene: 4. CDR3 bases: TGTGCCAGCAGCGTAGGCAGCGGGGAATCCTACGAGCAGTACTTC. Its translation is CASSVGSGESYEQYF.

The rearrangement links TRBV6-6 to TRBJ1-1; 8 bases align to TRBD1. Germline V CDR1 and CDR2: MNHNY, SVGAGI (reference sequence). The CDR3 totals 16 residues. J was trimmed by 13 bases and V by 2 bases; bases with no gene match: 18. This CDR3 is CASSYKPWLQGAVVFF. CDR3 nucleotides: TGTGCCAGCAGTTACAAGCCCTGGTTGCAGGGGGCTGTCGTTTTCTTT.

The V gene is TRBV12-3 or TRBV12-4, the J gene TRBJ1-2; 11 bases align to TRBD1. J lost 8 bases, V lost 5 bases, and 4 bases had no gene match. The CDR3 consists of 13 residues. The chain's CDR3 is CASSGQGARGYTF. The CDR3 region has the DNA TGTGCCAGCAGTGGACAGGGGGCGAGGGGCTACACCTTC.

The chain combines TRBV29-1 with TRBJ2-1; TRBD2 might be the D (5 bases). Germline CDR1 and CDR2: SQVTM and ANQGSEA. This CDR3 is built from 13 residues. V was cut by 6 bases and J by 7 bases, with 16 bases left in between. The CDR3 region has the DNA TGCAGCGTAGTCCAGCGGAGGCGGAATGAGCAGTTCTTC. It encodes CSVVQRRRNEQFF.

V is TRBV12-3 or TRBV12-4 and J is TRBJ1-1, with D maybe TRBD1 (5 bases). This CDR3 has 16 amino acids. Deletions cut 5 bases from V and 4 bases from J, with 20 bases between. The CDR3 here is CASSRRDLPPGTEAFF. The DNA for the CDR3 is TGTGCCAGCAGTCGCCGGGACCTCCCGCCCGGCACTGAAGCTTTCTTT.

The CDR3 is CASSLKGVTVFEQYF. The CDR3 DNA reads TGTGCCAGCAGCTTAAAAGGTGTGACGGTCTTTGAGCAGTACTTC. This chain connects TRBV7-2 to TRBJ2-7; no clear D gene. The germline V and J ends were trimmed by 2 bases and 7 bases, with 18 bases remaining between them. This CDR3 has 15 amino acids. Germline V gene lookup returns CDR1 SGHTA and CDR2 FQGNSA. The whole variable domain, remainder taken from reference TRBV7-2 and TRBJ2-7, is GAGVSQSPSNKVTEKGKDVELRCDPISGHTALYWYRQSLGQGLEFLIYFQGNSAPDKSGLPSDRFSAERTGGSVSTLTIQRTQQEDSAVYLCASSLKGVTVFEQYFGPGTRLTVT.

The chain couples TRBV4-3 to TRBJ2-3, with TRBD2 identical over 10 bases. J gave up 7 bases and V 1 base, and 8 bases lay outside the gene matches. CDR3 length: 16 residues. Germline V gene sequence: CDR1 LGHNA, CDR2 YSLEER. CDR3 sequence reads: CASSQGWVSGRYTQYF. In nucleotides, the CDR3 is TGCGCCAGCAGCCAAGGTTGGGTTAGCGGGAGGTATACGCAGTATTTT.

This clonotype was observed a handful of times. The chain has TRBV4-2 and TRBJ1-6; D remains unclear. Trimming took off 4 bases at V and 7 bases at J, with 17 bases between the two ends. In germline, CDR1 is LGHNA, CDR2 YNFKEQ. The CDR3 is 16 amino acids. CDR3 DNA: TGTGCCAGCAGCCGGTCGGACGGTGCTGTAAATTCACCCCTCCACTTT. Translated, it gives CASSRSDGAVNSPLHF.

This chain joins TRBV4-1 and TRBJ2-2; D is ambiguous. The V gene's germline CDR1 is MGHRA and CDR2 YSYEKL. V gave up 0 bases and J gave up 4 bases, with 9 bases separating them. The CDR3 contains 15 residues. CDR3 DNA sequence: TGCGCCAGCAGCCAAGATCGCAGGATCACCGGGGAGCTGTTTTTT. Amino acid sequence: CASSQDRRITGELFF.

In its sample, this clonotype was seen a few times. The rearrangement uses TRBV25-1 and TRBJ1-1, with D possibly being TRBD1 (6 bases). The CDR3 has 14 residues. V was pared by 7 bases and J by 0 bases, with 12 bases between. Germline V gene sequence: CDR1 MGHDK, CDR2 SYGVNS. The CDR3 region is CASTSEGVNTEAFF. As DNA, the CDR3 is TGTGCCAGCACTTCTGAGGGGGTGAACACTGAAGCTTTCTTT.

The CDR3 region is CAWSVVRGTQYF. CDR3 sequence (DNA): TGTGCCTGGAGTGTAGTGCGGGGGACCCAGTACTTC. This chain joins TRBV30 and TRBJ2-5; possibly TRBD2 for D (6 bases). The CDR3 sequence is 12 residues long. Germline assignment: CDR1 GTSNPN and CDR2 SVGIG (reference sequence). The V end lost 0 bases, the J end lost 7 bases, and 9 bases lay between the germline ends.

J is TRBJ1-1 and V is TRBV5-8, with a possible D match to TRBD1 (5 bases). Germline V gene data show CDR1 as SGHTS and CDR2 as YDEGEE. Trimming shortened V by 1 base and J by 4 bases, and 14 bases separated the two germline ends. This CDR3 is built from 15 residues. In DNA form, the CDR3 reads TGTGCCAGCAGCTTGAGTGTCAGGGAGGGCACTGAAGCTTTCTTT. The encoded protein is CASSLSVREGTEAFF.

This clonotype was counted a few times. This sequence joins TRBV2 and TRBJ1-5, with a possible D match to TRBD1 (5 bases). The CDR3 has 14 residues. In germline, CDR1 is SNHLY, CDR2 FYNNEI. Between the trimmed V and J ends, which lost 3 bases and 6 bases, there was a span of 12 bases. Here the CDR3 reads CASSEGGLSQPQHF. CDR3 coding DNA: TGTGCCAGCAGTGAGGGGGGTTTATCTCAGCCCCAGCATTTT. The full variable domain, rest sourced from reference TRBV2 and TRBJ1-5, is EPEVTQTPSHQVTQMGQEVILRCVPISNHLYFYWYRQILGQKVEFLVSFYNNEISEKSEIFDDQFSVERPDGSNFTLKIRSTKLEDSAMYFCASSEGGLSQPQHFGDGTRLSIL.

This clonotype came up once. This chain connects TRBV7-2 to TRBJ1-2; 7 bases agree with TRBD1. This CDR3 comprises 15 residues. With 0 bases clipped from V and 2 bases from J, the junction kept 3 bases outside the gene matches. Germline loops: CDR1 SGHTA, CDR2 FQGNSA. The CDR3 is CASSLAGTENYGYTF. The DNA of the CDR3 is TGTGCCAGCAGCTTAGCAGGGACAGAGAACTATGGCTACACCTTC.

The DNA of the CDR3 is TGCGCCAGCAGCCTAGATCCCGGGACGGCCTACGAGCAGTACTTC. It yields the protein CASSLDPGTAYEQYF. The chain employs TRBV5-1 and TRBJ2-7; D may correspond to TRBD1 or TRBD2 (5 bases each). Looked up from germline, CDR1 is SGHRS and CDR2 is YFSETQ. The CDR3 is 15 amino acids. V gave up 4 bases and J gave up 2 bases, with 16 bases separating them.

In its sample, this clonotype was seen a few times. The chain carries TRBV5-5 and TRBJ2-3; possible D gene TRBD1, 5 bases. V lost 2 bases and J 6 bases, leaving 13 bases between the germline ends. The germline V gene encodes CDR1 SGHKS and CDR2 YYEKEE (reference sequence). The CDR3 totals 14 residues. The CDR3 loop is CASSLAVAGDTQYF. In DNA, the CDR3 is TGTGCCAGCAGCTTAGCAGTGGCAGGGGATACGCAGTATTTT.

The CDR3 DNA reads TGTGCCAGCAGCCAGGACAGGGCTAGCTCTGGGGCCAACGTCCTGACTTTC. As protein: CASSQDRASSGANVLTF. The chain carries TRBV11-2 and TRBJ2-6, with 8 bases fitting TRBD1. CDR3 length equals 17 residues. CDR1 is SGHAT, CDR2 FQNNGV, per germline. Trimming removed 5 bases from V and 0 bases from J; junction bases left unmatched: 6.

The sample holds a few counts of this clonotype. The chain has TRBV9 and TRBJ2-3; TRBD2 might be the D (5 bases). The germline V gene encodes CDR1 SGDLS and CDR2 YYNGEE. The CDR3 consists of 12 residues. V was trimmed by 7 bases and J by 4 bases, leaving 10 bases between them. CDR3 residues: CASGSSSDTQYF. The DNA of the CDR3 is TGTGCCAGCGGGAGTTCATCAGATACGCAGTATTTT.

The rearrangement uses TRBV3-1 and TRBJ2-7; TRBD1 is a possible D gene (5 bases). CDR1 and CDR2 from the germline V gene are LGHDT and YNNKEL (reference sequence). This CDR3 region has 18 residues. V dropped 7 bases and J dropped 4 bases, with 29 bases sitting between them. As DNA, the CDR3 is TGTGCCAGCACCCCAAAAATAACCCCGGGCCCAGGGATTTACGAGCAGTACTTC. This translates into CASTPKITPGPGIYEQYF.

This chain connects TRBV7-2 to TRBJ2-2; 8 bases match TRBD1. From germline, CDR1 is SGHTA and CDR2 FQGNSA. The CDR3 has 13 residues. The V and J ends lost 4 bases and 6 bases, in that order; junction bases with no gene match: 1. CDR3 amino acids: CASSWTGSGELFF. In nucleotides, the CDR3 is TGTGCCAGCAGCTGGACAGGGTCCGGGGAGCTGTTTTTT. Full variable domain (rest looked up from reference TRBV7-2 and TRBJ2-2): GAGVSQSPSNKVTEKGKDVELRCDPISGHTALYWYRQSLGQGLEFLIYFQGNSAPDKSGLPSDRFSAERTGGSVSTLTIQRTQQEDSAVYLCASSWTGSGELFFGEGSRLTVL.